The 29 T cell receptor beta chains listed next were all sequenced from one sample in a study of cytomegalovirus exposure and HLA in healthy donors. The PCR employed 60 Vbeta primers together with 13 Jbeta primers. The protocol was immunoSEQ multiplex PCR, while the TCRdb copy is restricted to in-frame clones and leaves out a portion. Of 220,000 or so clones listed, 65% to 75% are singletons. The sequenced material came from PBMCs. The receptors originated from a woman between 25 and 40 years old in good health and CMV-seronegative.

This clone was recorded a few times. The chain employs TRBV7-8 and TRBJ1-2; TRBD1 is a possible D gene (6 bases). V gave up 5 bases and J gave up 8 bases, with 18 bases separating them. The CDR3 sequence is 14 residues long. CDR1 is SGHVS, CDR2 FQNEAQ, per germline. The CDR3 DNA reads TGTGCCAGCAGCATACAAACAGGGTCGGGGGGCTACACCTTC. The encoded protein is CASSIQTGSGGYTF.

The V call is TRBV15, the J call TRBJ1-4, with D perhaps matching TRBD1 (6 bases). Trimming pared 1 base from V and 2 bases from J, leaving 11 bases between. From germline, CDR1 is LNHNV and CDR2 YYDKDF (reference sequence). The CDR3 is 16 residues long. The CDR3 loop reads CATSRGTAWTNEKLFF. The CDR3 DNA reads TGTGCCACCAGCAGAGGGACAGCTTGGACTAATGAAAAACTGTTTTTT.

The V gene is TRBV4-1, the J gene TRBJ1-2; 9 bases map to TRBD1. This CDR3 comprises 16 residues. Trimming cost V 4 bases and J 3 bases; bases outside gene matches: 9. Looked up from germline, CDR1 is MGHRA and CDR2 is YSYEKL. The CDR3 loop is CASSLDPGTGYYGYTF. CDR3 coding DNA: TGCGCCAGCAGCCTGGATCCCGGGACAGGGTACTATGGCTACACCTTC.

The rearrangement uses TRBV12-5 and TRBJ1-1; unclear D gene. The CDR3 contains 13 residues. Germline V gene data show CDR1 as LGHNT and CDR2 as FRNRAP. V was clipped by 1 base and J by 10 bases, with 13 bases between them. CDR3 nucleotide sequence: TGTGCTAGTGGTTTGGCTGTCCAGTCAAGAGCTTTCTTT. Translated: CASGLAVQSRAFF.

The chain employs TRBV11-2 and TRBJ2-1; 7 bases align to TRBD2. The germline V gene has CDR1 SGHAT and CDR2 FQNNGV. This CDR3 is 16 amino acids long. V shed 1 base and J 5 bases; nucleotides not matched to a gene: 8. Written as DNA, the CDR3 is TGTGCCAGCAGCTTAGTTGCGGGAGCGTCAAACAATGAGCAGTTCTTC. It yields the protein CASSLVAGASNNEQFF.

This clone was detected a few times. The chain employs TRBV9 and TRBJ2-7; 10 positions agree with TRBD2. The germline V gene has CDR1 SGDLS and CDR2 YYNGEE. With 4 bases clipped from V and 4 bases from J, the junction kept 8 bases outside the gene matches. The CDR3 sequence is 15 residues long. The CDR3 nucleotides read TGTGCCAGCAGCCCTAGCGGGAGCCCCCTATACGAGCAGTACTTC. It specifies CASSPSGSPLYEQYF.

The sample holds one count of this clone. The V gene is TRBV9, the J gene TRBJ2-3, with D possibly matching TRBD2 (6 bases). The CDR3 sequence is 14 residues long. The germline V gene encodes CDR1 SGDLS and CDR2 YYNGEE. V lost 4 bases and J 4 bases, leaving 13 bases between the germline ends. CDR3 protein: CASSRMTSADTQYF. In DNA, the CDR3 is TGTGCCAGCAGCCGCATGACTAGTGCAGATACGCAGTATTTT.

This clone was observed a few times. The same CDR3 can be traced to other DNA sequences in this sample. The chain recombines TRBV7-2 with TRBJ1-1, with D possibly being TRBD1 (5 bases). Looked up from germline, CDR1 is SGHTA and CDR2 is FQGNSA. V was pared by 2 bases and J by 6 bases, with 13 bases between. The CDR3 has 14 residues. The CDR3 loop is CASSLYQGGAEAFF. The CDR3, as DNA: TGTGCCAGCAGCTTATATCAAGGAGGGGCTGAAGCTTTCTTT.

The gene calls are TRBV2 and TRBJ1-1, with D tentatively TRBD1 (6 bases). Per germline, CDR1 SNHLY and CDR2 FYNNEI. The CDR3 is 16 residues long. Trimming stripped 5 bases from V and 0 bases from J, with 16 bases between. The CDR3 DNA is TGTGCCAGCAGTTCCACCAGGGGAAGGATGAACACTGAAGCTTTCTTT. Its protein is CASSSTRGRMNTEAFF.

This chain joins TRBV12-5 and TRBJ2-5; 11 nucleotides agree with TRBD2. V gave up 6 bases and J gave up 1 base; unmatched junction bases: 4. CDR3 length: 15 amino acids. Germline lookup yields CDR1 LGHNT and CDR2 FRNRAP. The DNA of the CDR3 is TGTGCTAGTGGCATAGCGGGGGGGATCCAAGAGACCCAGTACTTC. It encodes CASGIAGGIQETQYF.

The chain links TRBV6-6 to TRBJ2-7, with 10 bases identical to TRBD2. The CDR3 sequence is 13 residues long. CDR1 and CDR2 from the germline V gene are MNHNY and SVGAGI (reference sequence). V was pared by 5 bases and J by 6 bases, with 4 bases of the junction left unmatched. DNA for the CDR3: TGTGCCAGCAGTAGCGGGGGGGCCGGCGAGCAGTACTTC. This codes for CASSSGGAGEQYF.

There are a few counts of this clone. The chain uses TRBV6-6 and TRBJ2-5; 8 positions agree with TRBD2. Germline CDR1 and CDR2: MNHNY and SVGAGI (reference sequence). CDR3 size: 12 residues. The V and J ends lost 2 bases and 7 bases, in that order; junction bases with no gene match: 0. The DNA for the CDR3 is TGTGCCAGCAGTTACGCGGGGGGGACCCAGTACTTC. Its translation: CASSYAGGTQYF.

This sequence joins TRBV25-1 and TRBJ1-3, with TRBD1 matching 9 bases. CDR3 length: 14 residues. Germline V gene data show CDR1 as MGHDK and CDR2 as SYGVNS. With 3 bases clipped from V and 4 bases from J, the junction kept 1 base outside the gene matches. In nucleotides, the CDR3 is TGTGCCAGCAGTGAGGACAGGGGCGGAAACACCATATATTTT. The encoded protein is CASSEDRGGNTIYF.

The rearrangement links TRBV7-3 to TRBJ1-1; possibly TRBD1 for D (6 bases). The CDR3 has 15 amino acids. V was trimmed by 5 bases and J by 8 bases, leaving 21 bases between them. Germline V gene sequence: CDR1 SGHTA, CDR2 FQGTGA. CDR3 protein: CASSQGPIPGAEAFF. CDR3 coding DNA: TGTGCCAGCAGCCAGGGGCCCATCCCAGGGGCGGAAGCTTTCTTT.

The rearrangement uses TRBV9 and TRBJ1-2; TRBD1 agrees at 10 bases. The ends lost 0 bases at V and 8 bases at J; junction bases unmatched: 7. CDR1 is SGDLS, CDR2 YYNGEE, per germline. This CDR3 has 15 amino acids. Here the CDR3 reads CASSVGEGTGEGYTF. As DNA, the CDR3 is TGTGCCAGCAGCGTAGGCGAGGGGACAGGGGAAGGCTACACCTTC.

The chain has TRBV7-3 and TRBJ2-3, with a tentative D call TRBD2 (5 bases). The V end lost 6 bases, the J end lost 1 base, and 14 bases lay between the germline ends. This CDR3 contains 15 residues. The germline gives CDR1 SGHTA, CDR2 FQGTGA. CDR3 nucleotide sequence: TGTGCCAGCAGTTCCTCCGGGAAGGGCACAGATACGCAGTATTTT. Its translation is CASSSSGKGTDTQYF. Looking up the rest from reference TRBV7-3 and TRBJ2-3 gives the full variable domain: GAGVSQTPSNKVTEKGKYVELRCDPISGHTALYWYRQSLGQGPEFLIYFQGTGAADDSGLPNDRFFAVRPEGSVSTLKIQRTERGDSAVYLCASSSSGKGTDTQYFGPGTRLTVL.

Regarding this clone: The junction does not match germline at one end; this may be a read error. This rearrangement joins TRBV11-2 to TRBJ2-7, with 12 bases lining up with TRBD2. The CDR3 contains 17 residues. The germline gives CDR1 SGHAT, CDR2 FQNNGV. DNA for the CDR3: TGTGGCAGCAGCTTCCTCTCGACTAGCGGGAGAGGCTACGAGCAGTACTTC. It yields the protein CGSSFLSTSGRGYEQYF. The entire variable domain, with the rest obtained from reference TRBV11-2 and TRBJ2-7, is as follows: EAGVAQSPRYKIIEKRQSVAFWCNPISGHATLYWYQQILGQGPKLLIQFQNNGVVDDSQLPKDRFSAERLKGVDSTLKIQPAKLEDSAVYLCGSSFLSTSGRGYEQYFGPGTRLTVT.

The rearrangement joins TRBV27 to TRBJ2-1, with 7 bases that match TRBD2. The germline V gene has CDR1 MNHEY and CDR2 SMNVEV (reference sequence). The junction had 5 bases not matched to a gene; V was cut back by 2 bases and J by 4 bases. The CDR3 has 15 amino acids. CDR3 loop: CASSLAGVSYNEQFF. The CDR3 DNA reads TGTGCCAGCAGTTTAGCGGGAGTATCTTACAATGAGCAGTTCTTC.

V usage is TRBV9 and J usage is TRBJ2-2, with D possibly matching TRBD2 (5 bases). The CDR3 runs 14 residues. With 8 bases removed from V and 5 bases from J, the gap between germline ends came to 16 bases. The germline V gene has CDR1 SGDLS and CDR2 YYNGEE. CDR3: CASSISTGTGELFF. As DNA, the CDR3 is TGTGCCAGTTCTATCTCAACGGGGACCGGGGAGCTGTTTTTT.

The chain recombines TRBV6-5 with TRBJ1-2, with unresolved D. The CDR3 loop spans 12 amino acids. The ends were cut back, 4 bases at V and 4 bases at J, with 7 bases in the middle. Germline CDR1 reads MNHEY; CDR2 reads SVGAGI. This CDR3 is CASSLEAYGYTF. CDR3 coding DNA: TGTGCCAGCAGTTTGGAGGCCTATGGCTACACCTTC.

The V call is TRBV5-6, the J call TRBJ1-5; perhaps TRBD1 as D (6 bases). Germline CDR1 is SGHDT and CDR2 is YYEEEE. This CDR3 is built from 17 residues. The V end was cut by 3 bases, the J end by 2 bases, with 18 bases between. The CDR3 DNA follows: TGTGCCAGCAGCTGGGACACATCGTTAAAGGGCAATCAGCCCCAGCATTTT. It is translated as CASSWDTSLKGNQPQHF.

This chain uses TRBV2 with TRBJ2-7; TRBD1 matches 11 bases. Germline CDR1 and CDR2: SNHLY and FYNNEI. This CDR3 is 15 amino acids long. J was trimmed by 3 bases and V by 7 bases; bases with no gene match: 8. The CDR3: CASTGGGTGGYEQYF. DNA of the CDR3: TGTGCCAGCACCGGAGGGGGGACAGGGGGCTACGAGCAGTACTTC.

The chain joins TRBV7-9 to TRBJ2-5; 8 positions match TRBD2. Near its end, the DNA agrees better with TRBJ2-7, so the J call may be wrong. Germline loops: CDR1 SEHNR, CDR2 FQNEAQ (reference sequence). This CDR3 region has 16 residues. In DNA, the CDR3 is TGTGCCAGCAGCTTAAGGGCGGGGGGACGGAACTACGAGCAGTACTTC. Protein product: CASSLRAGGRNYEQYF.

In this sample, this clone turned up once. The chain is built from TRBV19 and TRBJ2-3, with a weak D call TRBD2 (5 bases). There are 15 residues in the CDR3. Germline V gene data show CDR1 as LNHDA and CDR2 as SQIVND (reference sequence). Trimming removed 4 bases at V and 0 bases at J, with 11 bases between. CDR3 DNA sequence: TGTGCCAGTAGTAATGGAGCGGATAGCACAGATACGCAGTATTTT. Its translation is CASSNGADSTDTQYF.

The chain joins TRBV6-5 to TRBJ2-1, with D perhaps TRBD2 (5 bases). The germline gives CDR1 MNHEY, CDR2 SVGAGI. Trimming took off 7 bases at V and 9 bases at J, with 22 bases between the two ends. The CDR3 extends over 15 amino acids. CDR3 amino acids: CASTRIALVSAEQFF. The DNA of the CDR3 is TGTGCCAGCACCAGAATAGCGTTAGTCTCGGCTGAGCAGTTCTTC.

CDR3 sequence (DNA): TGTGCCAGTAGTATCCCGGGACAGGCCAGCACTGAAGCTTTCTTT. Protein product: CASSIPGQASTEAFF. This chain connects TRBV19 to TRBJ1-1; 8 bases align to TRBD1. The CDR3 has 15 amino acids. Germline V CDR1 and CDR2: LNHDA, SQIVND (reference sequence). Trimming removed 3 bases from V and 4 bases from J; junction bases left unmatched: 7.

The chain couples TRBV27 to TRBJ1-4; the match to TRBD1 covers 7 bases. Trimming took 3 bases from V and 3 from J; bases not matched to a gene: 1. The germline gives CDR1 MNHEY, CDR2 SMNVEV (reference sequence). This CDR3 is built from 14 residues. The CDR3, as DNA: TGTGCCAGCAGTTTGGGACAGCCTAATGAAAAACTGTTTTTT. It translates to CASSLGQPNEKLFF.

The chain employs TRBV27 and TRBJ1-5; no firm D call. CDR1 MNHEY and CDR2 SMNVEV come from the germline V gene (reference sequence). This CDR3 region has 13 residues. Trimming took off 4 bases at V and 3 bases at J, with 7 bases between the two ends. The CDR3 is CASSSHYNQPQHF. As DNA, the CDR3 is TGTGCCAGCAGTTCACATTACAATCAGCCCCAGCATTTT.

As for this clone: Its ends do not fully match the called genes, so a read error is possible. V and J are TRBV4-1 and TRBJ2-2; TRBD2 matches 9 bases. Germline-derived CDR1 and CDR2 are MGHRA and YSYEKL. This CDR3 has 16 residues. The CDR3 reads CASSQVGLALTGELFF. CDR3 in DNA: TGTGCCAGCAGCCAAGTGGGACTAGCCTTAACCGGGGAGCTGTTTTTT.